One and the same sample provided the 18 T cell receptor beta chains below, sequenced in a study of blood T cell repertoires in COVID-19. The method was immunoSEQ multiplex PCR; TCRdb's version includes in-frame clones alone and lacks a portion of them. The data contain 250,000 to 300,000 clones, 81% of them singletons. The sequenced sample consisted of peripheral blood. The origin of the receptors is a woman aged 60-75 years with active or convalescent COVID-19.

This clone was observed a few times. The chain employs TRBV27 and TRBJ2-7, with D maybe TRBD1 (5 bases). The CDR3 length is 15 residues. The germline CDR1 and CDR2 sequences are MNHEY and SMNVEV (reference sequence). The V and J ends lost 5 bases and 0 bases respectively, with 14 bases between them. CDR3 residues: CASSVIQAISYEQYF. For the CDR3, the DNA is TGTGCCAGCAGTGTCATACAGGCGATCTCCTACGAGCAGTACTTC.

This clone appeared a single time. Other DNA sequences in this sample translate to the same CDR3. J is TRBJ1-2 and V is TRBV5-1; the D gene is possibly TRBD1 (5 bases). The V end was cut by 0 bases, the J end by 6 bases, with 9 bases between. The length of the CDR3 is 13 residues. Per the germline V gene, CDR1 is SGHRS and CDR2 is YFSETQ. CDR3 in DNA: TGCGCCAGCAGCTTGGAAGGGGTCGATGGCTACACCTTC. Protein sequence: CASSLEGVDGYTF.

The gene calls are TRBV4-1 and TRBJ1-1, with D possibly TRBD1 on 5 matching bases. Germline CDR1 reads MGHRA; CDR2 reads YSYEKL. The CDR3 runs 16 residues. Deletions cut 0 bases from V and 1 base from J, with 12 bases between. The CDR3: CASSQDPDRGNTEAFF. The CDR3, as DNA: TGCGCCAGCAGCCAAGATCCAGATAGGGGGAACACTGAAGCTTTCTTT.

The chain has TRBV4-2 and TRBJ2-1; TRBD2 matches 9 bases. V gave up 2 bases and J gave up 5 bases; unmatched junction bases: 7. The CDR3 loop spans 16 amino acids. CDR1 is LGHNA and CDR2 is YNFKEQ in the germline V gene. CDR3 nucleotides: TGTGCCAGCAGCCAATATAGCGGGGGCCGCGACAATGAGCAGTTCTTC. As protein: CASSQYSGGRDNEQFF.

This clone was seen only once. The rearrangement links TRBV5-4 to TRBJ2-7; a weak D match, TRBD1 (5 bases). The V gene's germline CDR1 is SGHNT and CDR2 YYREEE (reference sequence). With 1 base removed from V and 5 bases from J, the gap between germline ends came to 10 bases. The CDR3 is made up of 13 amino acids. The CDR3 sequence is CASSLQGVHEQYF. The CDR3 DNA is TGTGCCAGCAGCTTGCAAGGGGTCCACGAGCAGTACTTC.

The genes are TRBV2 and TRBJ2-7; no reliable D call. The CDR3 totals 11 residues. Trimming took off 5 bases at V and 4 bases at J, with 6 bases between the two ends. Germline CDR1 is SNHLY and CDR2 is FYNNEI. For the CDR3, the DNA is TGTGCCAGCAGTCGAGAATACGAGCAGTACTTC. Its translation is CASSREYEQYF. The full variable domain, its missing parts supplied by reference TRBV2 and TRBJ2-7, is EPEVTQTPSHQVTQMGQEVILRCVPISNHLYFYWYRQILGQKVEFLVSFYNNEISEKSEIFDDQFSVERPDGSNFTLKIRSTKLEDSAMYFCASSREYEQYFGPGTRLTVT.

V usage is TRBV19 and J usage is TRBJ1-5; D gene uncertain. Trimming stripped 7 bases from V and 2 bases from J, with 9 bases between. This CDR3 comprises 13 residues. Germline CDR1 is LNHDA and CDR2 is SQIVND (reference sequence). The DNA for the CDR3 is TGTGCCAGTATGAGGCAGCGCAATCAGCCCCAGCATTTT. Protein product: CASMRQRNQPQHF.

The V gene is TRBV5-1, the J gene TRBJ2-5; weak D call: TRBD2 (6 bases). Trimming cost V 4 bases and J 3 bases, with 13 bases left between them. Looked up from germline, CDR1 is SGHRS and CDR2 is YFSETQ. This CDR3 has 14 residues. The chain's CDR3 is CASSRLAGKETQYF. The CDR3 region has the DNA TGCGCCAGCAGCCGCCTGGCGGGGAAAGAGACCCAGTACTTC. Supplemented by reference TRBV5-1 and TRBJ2-5, the full variable domain reads KAGVTQTPRYLIKTRGQQVTLSCSPISGHRSVSWYQQTPGQGLQFLFEYFSETQRNKGNFPGRFSGRQFSNSRSEMNVSTLELGDSALYLCASSRLAGKETQYFGPGTRLLVL.

The chain joins TRBV10-1 to TRBJ2-7; 7 bases fit TRBD1. This CDR3 is built from 14 residues. The V and J ends lost 0 bases and 6 bases, in that order; junction bases with no gene match: 5. Looked up from germline, CDR1 is WNHNN and CDR2 is SYGVQD (reference sequence). As DNA, the CDR3 is TGCGCCAGCAGTGAGTCGACAGGGTACAGCGAGCAGTACTTC. The encoded protein is CASSESTGYSEQYF.

This chain uses TRBV19 with TRBJ1-6; D is ambiguous. V was trimmed by 3 bases and J by 0 bases, leaving 9 bases between them. This CDR3 region has 16 residues. CDR1 is LNHDA, CDR2 SQIVND, per germline (reference sequence). In nucleotides, the CDR3 is TGTGCCAGTAGTATTCTGGAGAGCTCCTATAATTCACCCCTCCACTTT. This encodes CASSILESSYNSPLHF.

The chain combines TRBV19 with TRBJ1-3; D call uncertain. V gave up 5 bases and J gave up 0 bases, with 8 bases separating them. Per germline, CDR1 LNHDA and CDR2 SQIVND (reference sequence). This CDR3 is 14 amino acids long. The DNA for the CDR3 is TGTGCCAGTAGTCCAGGAAGCTCTGGAAACACCATATATTTT. Residues: CASSPGSSGNTIYF.

The V call is TRBV6-1, the J call TRBJ1-3, with TRBD1 as a possible D gene (5 bases). The V gene's germline CDR1 is MNHNS and CDR2 SASEGT. Between the trimmed V and J ends, which lost 1 base and 2 bases, there was a span of 12 bases. CDR3 size: 16 residues. CDR3 DNA: TGTGCCAGCAGTGAAGGGACATGGGGCGCTGGAAACACCATATATTTT. Translating gives CASSEGTWGAGNTIYF.

The CDR3 is CASSQDNTADTQYF. The DNA for the CDR3 is TGTGCCAGCAGCCAAGATAATACGGCAGATACGCAGTATTTT. V gene TRBV14 combines with J gene TRBJ2-3; D ambiguous. Trimming removed 0 bases at V and 4 bases at J, with 8 bases between. Germline V CDR1 and CDR2: SGHDN, FVKESK. The CDR3 is made up of 14 amino acids.

This sequence joins TRBV18 and TRBJ1-1; 7 nucleotides line up with TRBD1. The V gene end was trimmed by 3 bases and the J gene end by 1 base; junction bases not matched to a gene: 5. The CDR3 consists of 15 residues. The germline V gene encodes CDR1 KGHSH and CDR2 LQKENI. The CDR3 DNA sequence: TGTGCCAGCTCACCCCAGGGACAGAGGAACACTGAAGCTTTCTTT. Its protein is CASSPQGQRNTEAFF.

The chain recombines TRBV6-5 with TRBJ2-1; 7 bases map to TRBD2. Germline-derived CDR1 and CDR2 are MNHEY and SVGAGI. The CDR3 sequence is 13 residues long. V gave up 8 bases and J gave up 4 bases; unmatched junction bases: 5. The CDR3 reads CASATRGYNEQFF. CDR3 sequence (DNA): TGTGCCAGCGCCACGCGGGGGTACAATGAGCAGTTCTTC.

This clone is a singleton in its sample. V and J are TRBV7-8 and TRBJ1-1; D gene ambiguous. Trimming removed 2 bases from V and 1 base from J, with 8 bases in between. CDR3 size: 14 residues. Germline lookup yields CDR1 SGHVS and CDR2 FQNEAQ. This chain's CDR3 is CASSLLGRNTEAFF. The CDR3, as DNA: TGTGCCAGCAGCTTACTGGGCAGGAACACTGAAGCTTTCTTT.

The J gene is TRBJ2-2, the V gene TRBV19, with 9 bases matching TRBD2. The germline V gene has CDR1 LNHDA and CDR2 SQIVND (reference sequence). This CDR3 has 15 residues. The V and J ends lost 5 bases and 5 bases, in that order; junction bases with no gene match: 6. The CDR3 region is CASSPSGGITGELFF. As DNA, the CDR3 is TGTGCCAGTAGTCCGAGCGGGGGGATAACCGGGGAGCTGTTTTTT.

The chain links TRBV3-1 (or the pseudogene TRBV3-2) to TRBJ2-5, with D possibly being TRBD2 (7 bases). Germline CDR1 reads LGHDT; CDR2 reads YNNKEL (reference sequence). This CDR3 comprises 15 residues. Trimming pared 5 bases from V and 5 bases from J, leaving 18 bases between. The CDR3 spells CASSARGGAWETQYF. The CDR3 nucleotides read TGTGCCAGCAGCGCTAGGGGGGGGGCATGGGAGACCCAGTACTTC.